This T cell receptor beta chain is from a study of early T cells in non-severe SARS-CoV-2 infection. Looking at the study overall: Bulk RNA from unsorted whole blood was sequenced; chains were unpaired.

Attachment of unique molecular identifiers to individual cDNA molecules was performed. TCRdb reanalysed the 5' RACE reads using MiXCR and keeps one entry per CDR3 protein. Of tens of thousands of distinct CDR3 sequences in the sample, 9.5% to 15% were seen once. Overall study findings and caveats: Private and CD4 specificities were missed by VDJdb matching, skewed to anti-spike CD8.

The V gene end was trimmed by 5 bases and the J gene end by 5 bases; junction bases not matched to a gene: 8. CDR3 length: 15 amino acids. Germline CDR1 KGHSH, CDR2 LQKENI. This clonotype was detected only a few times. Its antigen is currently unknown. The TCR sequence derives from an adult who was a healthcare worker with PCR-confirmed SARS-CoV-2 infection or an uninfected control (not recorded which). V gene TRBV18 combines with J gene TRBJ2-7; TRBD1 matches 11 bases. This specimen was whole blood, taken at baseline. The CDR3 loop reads CASSSLGQGDHEQYF. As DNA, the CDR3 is TGTGCCAGCTCATCCTTGGGACAGGGGGACCACGAGCAGTACTTC.